This T cell receptor (beta chain) comes out of a study of blood T cell repertoires in COVID-19. At the level of the study: T cells, B-cell-depleted T cells, or PBMCs provided the cDNA or gDNA that served as material.

Patients of the Seattle cohort, enrolled during active infection, were followed longitudinally. Trimming removed 4 bases from V and 2 bases from J, with 11 bases in between. The CDR3 is 15 residues long. Germline values: CDR1 SEHNR, CDR2 FQNEAQ (reference sequence). This table comes from immunoSEQ multiplex PCR, and its TCRdb copy is limited to in-frame clones, with some not included. The repertoire includes around 330,000 clones, approximately 88% of them detected once, and under 2% sits in the top ten. The genes are TRBV7-9 and TRBJ2-2; a possible D gene is TRBD1 (5 bases). Sequencing was done on a sample of peripheral blood. The receptor was derived from a woman aged 25 to 39 with COVID-19, enrolled during active disease. CDR3 residues: CASSSQTDNTGELFF. CDR3 nucleotide sequence: TGTGCCAGCAGCTCCCAGACAGATAACACCGGGGAGCTGTTTTTT.